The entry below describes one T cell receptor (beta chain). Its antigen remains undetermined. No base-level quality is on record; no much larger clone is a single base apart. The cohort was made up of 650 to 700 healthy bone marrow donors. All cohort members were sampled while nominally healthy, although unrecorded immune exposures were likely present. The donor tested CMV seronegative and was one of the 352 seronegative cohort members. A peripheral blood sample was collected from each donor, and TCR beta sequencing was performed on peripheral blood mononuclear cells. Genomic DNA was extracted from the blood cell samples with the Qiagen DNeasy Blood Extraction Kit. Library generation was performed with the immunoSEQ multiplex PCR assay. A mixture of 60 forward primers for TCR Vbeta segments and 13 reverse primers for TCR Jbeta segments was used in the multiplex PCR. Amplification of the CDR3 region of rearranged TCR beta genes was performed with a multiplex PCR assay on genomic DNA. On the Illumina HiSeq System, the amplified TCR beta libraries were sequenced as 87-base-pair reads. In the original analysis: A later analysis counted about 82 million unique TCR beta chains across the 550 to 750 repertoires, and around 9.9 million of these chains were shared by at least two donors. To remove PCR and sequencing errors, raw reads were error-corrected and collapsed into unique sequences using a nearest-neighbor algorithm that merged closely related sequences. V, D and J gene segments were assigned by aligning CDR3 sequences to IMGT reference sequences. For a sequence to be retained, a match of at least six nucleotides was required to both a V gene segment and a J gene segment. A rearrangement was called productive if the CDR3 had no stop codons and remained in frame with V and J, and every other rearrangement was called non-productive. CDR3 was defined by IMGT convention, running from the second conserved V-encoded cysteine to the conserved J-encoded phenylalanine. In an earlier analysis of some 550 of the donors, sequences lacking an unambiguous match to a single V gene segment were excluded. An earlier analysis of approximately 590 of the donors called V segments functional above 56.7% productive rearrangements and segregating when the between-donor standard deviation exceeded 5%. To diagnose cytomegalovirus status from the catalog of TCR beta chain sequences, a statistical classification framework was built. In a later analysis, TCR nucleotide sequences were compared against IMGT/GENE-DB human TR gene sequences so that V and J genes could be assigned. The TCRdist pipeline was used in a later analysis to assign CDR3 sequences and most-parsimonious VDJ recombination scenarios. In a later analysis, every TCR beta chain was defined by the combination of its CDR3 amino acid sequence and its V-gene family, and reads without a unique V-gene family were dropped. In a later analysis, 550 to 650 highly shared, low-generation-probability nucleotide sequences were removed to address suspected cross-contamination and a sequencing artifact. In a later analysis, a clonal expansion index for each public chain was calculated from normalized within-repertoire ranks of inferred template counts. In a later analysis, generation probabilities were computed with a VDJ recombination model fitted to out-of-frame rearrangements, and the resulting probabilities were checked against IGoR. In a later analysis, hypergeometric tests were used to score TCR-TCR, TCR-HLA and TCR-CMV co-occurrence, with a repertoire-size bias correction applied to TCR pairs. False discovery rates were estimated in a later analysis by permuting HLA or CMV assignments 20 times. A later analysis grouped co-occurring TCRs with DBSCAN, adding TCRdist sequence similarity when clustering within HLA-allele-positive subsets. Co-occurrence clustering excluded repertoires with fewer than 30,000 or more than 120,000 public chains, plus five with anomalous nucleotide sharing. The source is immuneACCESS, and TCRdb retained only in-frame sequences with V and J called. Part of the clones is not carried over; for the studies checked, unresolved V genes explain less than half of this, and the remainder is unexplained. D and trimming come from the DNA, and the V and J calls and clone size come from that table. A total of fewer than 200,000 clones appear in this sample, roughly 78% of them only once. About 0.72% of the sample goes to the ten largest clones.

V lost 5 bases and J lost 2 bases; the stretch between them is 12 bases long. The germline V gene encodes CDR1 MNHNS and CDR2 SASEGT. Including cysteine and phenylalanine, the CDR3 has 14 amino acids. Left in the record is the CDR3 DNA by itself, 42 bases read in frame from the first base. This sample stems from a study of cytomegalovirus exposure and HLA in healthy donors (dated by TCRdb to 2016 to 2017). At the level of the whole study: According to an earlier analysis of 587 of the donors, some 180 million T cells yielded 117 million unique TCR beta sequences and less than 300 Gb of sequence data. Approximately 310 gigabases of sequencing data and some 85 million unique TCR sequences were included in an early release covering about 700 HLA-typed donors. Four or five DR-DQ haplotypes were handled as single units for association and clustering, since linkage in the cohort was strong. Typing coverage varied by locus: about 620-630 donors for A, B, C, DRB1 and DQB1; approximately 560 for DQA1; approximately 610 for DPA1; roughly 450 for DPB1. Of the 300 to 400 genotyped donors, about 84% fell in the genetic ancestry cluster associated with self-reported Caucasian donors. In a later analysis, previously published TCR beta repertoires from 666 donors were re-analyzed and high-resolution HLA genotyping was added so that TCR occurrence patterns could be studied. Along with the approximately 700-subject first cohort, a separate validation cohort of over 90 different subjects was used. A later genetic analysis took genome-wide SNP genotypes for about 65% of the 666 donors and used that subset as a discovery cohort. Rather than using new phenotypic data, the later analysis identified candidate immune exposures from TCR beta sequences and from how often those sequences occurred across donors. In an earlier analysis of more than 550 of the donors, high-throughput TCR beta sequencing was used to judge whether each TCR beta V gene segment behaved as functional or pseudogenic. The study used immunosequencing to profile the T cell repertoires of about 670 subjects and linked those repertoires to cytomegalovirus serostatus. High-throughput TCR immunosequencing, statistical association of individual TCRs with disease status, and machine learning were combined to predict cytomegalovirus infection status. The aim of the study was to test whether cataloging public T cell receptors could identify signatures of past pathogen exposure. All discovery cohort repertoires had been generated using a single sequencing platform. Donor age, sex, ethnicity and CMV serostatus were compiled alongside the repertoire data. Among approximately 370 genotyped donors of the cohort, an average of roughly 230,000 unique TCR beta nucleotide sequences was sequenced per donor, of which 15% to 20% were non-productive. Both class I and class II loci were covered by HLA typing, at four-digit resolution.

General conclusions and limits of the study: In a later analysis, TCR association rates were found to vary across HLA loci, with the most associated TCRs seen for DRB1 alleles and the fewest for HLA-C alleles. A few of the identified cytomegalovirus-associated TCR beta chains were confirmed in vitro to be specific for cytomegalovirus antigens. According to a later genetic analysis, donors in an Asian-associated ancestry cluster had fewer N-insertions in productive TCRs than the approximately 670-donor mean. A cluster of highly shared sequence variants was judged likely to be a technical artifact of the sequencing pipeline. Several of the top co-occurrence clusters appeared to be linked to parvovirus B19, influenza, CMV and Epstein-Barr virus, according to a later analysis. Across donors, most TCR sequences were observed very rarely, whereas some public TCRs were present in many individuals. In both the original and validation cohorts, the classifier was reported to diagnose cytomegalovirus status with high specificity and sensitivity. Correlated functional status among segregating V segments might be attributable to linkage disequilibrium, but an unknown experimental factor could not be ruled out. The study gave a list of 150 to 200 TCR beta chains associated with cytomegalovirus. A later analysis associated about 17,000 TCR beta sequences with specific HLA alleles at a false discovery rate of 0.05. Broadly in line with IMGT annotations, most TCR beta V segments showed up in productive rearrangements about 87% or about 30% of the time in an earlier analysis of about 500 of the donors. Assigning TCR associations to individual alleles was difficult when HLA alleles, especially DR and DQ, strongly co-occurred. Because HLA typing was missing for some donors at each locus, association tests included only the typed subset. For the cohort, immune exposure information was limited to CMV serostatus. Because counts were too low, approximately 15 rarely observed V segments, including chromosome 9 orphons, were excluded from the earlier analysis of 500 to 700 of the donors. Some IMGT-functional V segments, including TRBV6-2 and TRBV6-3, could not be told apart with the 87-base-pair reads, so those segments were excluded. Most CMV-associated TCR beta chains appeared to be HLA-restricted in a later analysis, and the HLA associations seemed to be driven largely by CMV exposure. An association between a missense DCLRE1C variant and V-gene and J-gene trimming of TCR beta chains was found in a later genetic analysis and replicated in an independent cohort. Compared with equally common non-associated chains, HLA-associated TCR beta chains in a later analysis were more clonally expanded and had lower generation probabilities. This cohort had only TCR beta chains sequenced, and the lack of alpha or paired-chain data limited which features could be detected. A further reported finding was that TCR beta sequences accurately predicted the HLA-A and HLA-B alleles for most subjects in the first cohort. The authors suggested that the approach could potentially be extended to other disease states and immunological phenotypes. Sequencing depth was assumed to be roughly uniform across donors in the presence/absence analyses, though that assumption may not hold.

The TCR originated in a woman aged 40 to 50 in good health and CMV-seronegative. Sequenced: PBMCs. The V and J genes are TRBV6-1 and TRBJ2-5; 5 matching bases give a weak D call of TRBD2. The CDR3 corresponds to CASSRLTGQETQYF. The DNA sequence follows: TGTGCCAGCAGTCGTCTGACGGGGCAAGAGACCCAGTACTTC.